This TCR beta chain came from a study of T-cell reconstitution after alpha-beta-depleted transplantation in children listed by TCRdb under 2016. In the study overall: The study quantitatively tracked T-cell immune reconstitution after TCRalphabeta/CD19-depleted allogeneic hematopoietic cell transplantation in children using TCR repertoire profiling. What the research found in general, with its limitations: Hyperexpanded clone frequencies declined over subsequent months; after one year, T-cell counts and TCRbeta diversity were mostly attributed to newly produced T cells. In some patients, the high TCRbeta diversity seen at day 60 was put down to recipient T cells and intrathymic progenitors that had survived conditioning. Apparently early alphabetaT-cell count recovery about two months after transplant reportedly relied on only several hundred rapidly expanded clones derived from non-depleted graft cells.

The CDR1 and CDR2 encoded by the germline V gene (reference sequence) are GTSNPN and SVGIG. Between the V and J ends, shortened by 3 bases and 0 bases respectively, the junction contains 6 bases. Including the terminal cysteine and phenylalanine, the CDR3 comprises 13 residues. The DNA shown is the 39-base CDR3, in frame from base 1. A note on this clonotype: No cognate antigen has been identified for it. No base qualities exist here, and no much larger clone lies one base off it.

Explained via the paper, the treatment or condition label denotes: allogeneic hematopoietic cell transplantation with graft depleted of TCRalphabeta T cells and CD19 B cells. The children who served as transplant recipients had been given grafts of TCRalphabeta/CD19-depleted allogeneic hematopoietic cells. The library was obtained by PCR. The data were produced on an Illumina HiSeq 2500. Molecular barcoding was employed in the preparation of TCR libraries, with unique molecular identifiers being used to normalize TCRbeta repertoire quantification. Using fastp trimming at Q25 and MiXCR clonotype assembly, TCRdb reanalyzed the public sequencing data and kept in-frame beta chains. Under each unique CDR3 protein, matching rows form one entry showing the most common genes and DNA. This sample comprises 600,000 to 700,000 distinct CDR3 sequences, roughly 13% of them detected only once. The ten largest account for 0.79% of the sample.

The chain couples TRBV30 to TRBJ2-4; the D segment cannot be called with confidence. This TCR came from a girl aged 2 to 9 with congenital amegakaryocytic thrombocytopenia, due to receive a stem cell transplant. The input for sequencing was PBMCs, taken before TCRalphabeta/CD19-depleted stem cell transplant. The DNA sequence follows: TGTGCCTGGAGGGACCTAGCCAAAAACATTCAGTACTTC. It specifies CAWRDLAKNIQYF.